This is a list of T cell receptor beta chains from one sample in a study of cytomegalovirus exposure and HLA in healthy donors. Repertoires were generated with immunoSEQ multiplex PCR, while TCRdb's copy carries only in-frame clones and drops some. The sample records about 120,000 clones, approximately 83% being singletons. Material for sequencing was PBMCs. Every receptor here comes from a woman between 18 and 29 years old in good health and CMV-seronegative. The CDR3 runs from the conserved cysteine through the conserved F or W. The order of the fields is clone size, V gene, D gene, J gene, CDR3 DNA, CDR3 protein. The D gene is left open where the match is weak. The listing skips clone size in some rows; elsewhere it reads once, few, many or a size class.

.	TRBV29-1	TRBD1	TRBJ2-5	TGCAGCGTCGTGACAGGGGGTTGGGTTCGCGAGACCCAGTACTTC	CSVVTGGWVRETQYF
.	TRBV6-6	.	TRBJ2-5	TGTGCCAGCAGTTCCCACAGGGAAGAGACCCAGTACTTC	CASSSHREETQYF
.	TRBV5-1	TRBD1	TRBJ1-2	TGCGCCAGCAGCTTGGACGGGGACAGGTATGGTGGCTACACCTTC	CASSLDGDRYGGYTF
.	TRBV28	TRBD1	TRBJ1-1	TGTGCCAGCAGCCCTTACAGGGGAGATTACACTGAAGCTTTCTTT	CASSPYRGDYTEAFF
.	TRBV7-9	.	TRBJ1-1	TGTGCCAGCGCGCTCGCCACTGAAGCTTTCTTT	CASALATEAFF
few	TRBV6-5	.	TRBJ1-5	TGTGCCAGCAGCCAAGACAGGTTTCAGCCCCAGCATTTT	CASSQDRFQPQHF
.	TRBV6-1	TRBD1	TRBJ1-2	TGTGCCAGTCGACAGGGATCCTATGGCTACACCTTC	CASRQGSYGYTF
.	TRBV28	.	TRBJ2-5	TGTGCCAGCAGTCCCATTAATGGCCCAAGGGAGCAGTACTTC	CASSPINGPREQYF
.	TRBV30	.	TRBJ1-6	TGTGCCTGGAGTTTGATCAGGACTACCTCCTATAATTCACCCCTCCACTTT	CAWSLIRTTSYNSPLHF
.	TRBV27	.	TRBJ1-4	TGTGCCAGCAGTTTACAGGGACACCCTAATGAAAAACTGTTTTTT	CASSLQGHPNEKLFF
few	TRBV6-5	.	TRBJ1-1	TGTGCCAGCAGCCCGGGGACTACCCTTAGGGCTTTCTTT	CASSPGTTLRAFF
once	TRBV7-9	.	TRBJ2-1	TGTGCCAGCAGCTTAGTCGAGGTCAGTGAGCAGTTCTTC	CASSLVEVSEQFF
.	TRBV5-5	TRBD2	TRBJ2-3	TGTGCCAGCAGCTTGACTAGCGGGAGCTTGGGGACGCAGTATTTT	CASSLTSGSLGTQYF
once	TRBV11-2	TRBD1	TRBJ1-2	TGTGCCAGCAGCTCCGCCGACAGGGGTAGGGGCTACACCTTC	CASSSADRGRGYTF
.	TRBV11-3	.	TRBJ2-3	TGTGCCAGCAGCCCCGGGTCCACAGATACGCAGTATTTT	CASSPGSTDTQYF
.	TRBV6-5	.	TRBJ1-5	TGTGCCAGCAGTTACTCACTAGATCAGCCCCAGCATTTT	CASSYSLDQPQHF
.	TRBV7-2	TRBD2	TRBJ2-3	TGTGCCAGCAGCCCGGGACTAGCGGTCTACTTCCCAGATACGCAGTATTTT	CASSPGLAVYFPDTQYF
.	TRBV7-6	.	TRBJ2-1	TGTGCCAGCAGTCAAGGGCTCGCCGGGAAACAGCAGTTCTTC	CASSQGLAGKQQFF
.	TRBV5-1	TRBD1	TRBJ1-2	TGCGCCAGCAGCATAGGACAGGGGGCCTTTTTTGGCTACACCTTC	CASSIGQGAFFGYTF
.	TRBV5-1	TRBD2	TRBJ2-1	TGCGCCAGCAGCTTCGGGACTAGTTACAATGAGCAGTTCTTC	CASSFGTSYNEQFF
.	TRBV11-2	TRBD2	TRBJ2-5	TGTGCCAGCAGCTTCACTAGCGTCCAAGAGACCCAGTACTTC	CASSFTSVQETQYF
once	TRBV29-1	.	TRBJ2-7	TGCAGCGTTGAGGGCAGCTCCTACGAGCAGTACTTC	CSVEGSSYEQYF
.	TRBV28	TRBD1	TRBJ1-1	TGTGCCAGCAGTTTATATCGGACAGGGGACACTGAAGCTTTCTTT	CASSLYRTGDTEAFF
.	TRBV30	.	TRBJ1-1	TGTGCCTGGAGCGTTAACAGGGACACTGAAGCTTTCTTT	CAWSVNRDTEAFF
few	TRBV7-9	TRBD1	TRBJ1-4	TGTGCCAGCAGCTTAGGTACCACAGGGGGCGGTGAAAAACTGTTTTTT	CASSLGTTGGGEKLFF
.	TRBV4-1	.	TRBJ1-1	TGCGCCAGCAGCCAAGTTTGGGCCATTTCGGCTGAAGCTTTCTTT	CASSQVWAISAEAFF
.	TRBV6-1	.	TRBJ1-1	TGTGCCAGCAGTACCCCGCGAGTGGGGGCTACTGAAGCTTTCTTT	CASSTPRVGATEAFF
once	TRBV23-1	TRBD1	TRBJ1-6	TGCGCCAGCAGTCAATCGGGACAGGGGAATTCACCCCTCCACTTT	CASSQSGQGNSPLHF
.	TRBV10-1	TRBD1	TRBJ1-2	TGCGCCAGCCCCACAGGGGCCTTGGGATATGGCTACACCTTC	CASPTGALGYGYTF
once	TRBV18	TRBD1	TRBJ2-5	TGTGCCAGCTCACTCATGATCAGGGGGCTACAAGAGACCCAGTACTTC	CASSLMIRGLQETQYF
.	TRBV6-4	.	TRBJ2-1	TGTGCCAGCAGTGTCTCTGGGCCTCAAAATGAGCAGTTCTTC	CASSVSGPQNEQFF
.	TRBV18	TRBD1	TRBJ1-5	TGTGCCAGCTCACCCACAGGGGTGGGAAATCAGCCCCAGCATTTT	CASSPTGVGNQPQHF
.	TRBV6-5	.	TRBJ2-5	TGTGCCAGCAGCCTCCTTTTGGGGGCGGAAGAGACCCAGTACTTC	CASSLLLGAEETQYF
once	TRBV5-1	TRBD2	TRBJ2-1	TGCGCCAGCAGCTTGAGGGCTAGCGGGGGGGCCGGGAATGAGCAGTTCTTC	CASSLRASGGAGNEQFF
.	TRBV6-5	TRBD1	TRBJ2-1	TGTGCCAGCAGTTTCCGGGACAGGAAACACAATGAGCAGTTCTTC	CASSFRDRKHNEQFF
.	TRBV6-6	.	TRBJ1-2	TGTGCCAGCAGTTACTCGCCCGGGGATGGCTACACCTTC	CASSYSPGDGYTF
few	TRBV28	TRBD1	TRBJ1-1	TGTGCCAGCAGTGCCTACAGGGGGGTATTCACTGAAGCTTTCTTT	CASSAYRGVFTEAFF
few	TRBV27	TRBD2	TRBJ2-3	TGTGCCAGCACCCCGGGTGAGATTCCTAGCCGGGAGGGCCCGACAGATACGCAGTATTTT	CASTPGEIPSREGPTDTQYF
.	TRBV15	.	TRBJ1-2	TGTGCCACCAGCCCCCGATCCGGGGGCTACACCTTC	CATSPRSGGYTF
.	TRBV5-1	TRBD1	TRBJ1-4	TGCGCCAGCAGCTTCGGACAGGGAAACGAAAAACTGTTTTTT	CASSFGQGNEKLFF
.	TRBV2	.	TRBJ2-5	TGTGCCAGCAGTGAAGTAGCGTCTTGGACCCAGTACTTC	CASSEVASWTQYF
.	TRBV28	.	TRBJ2-5	TGTGCCAGCAGTACCAAGTTCGGGGAGACCCAGTACTTC	CASSTKFGETQYF
.	TRBV5-4	TRBD2	TRBJ2-5	TGTGCCAGCAGCCTCTCTAGCGGCGGGGGGCAAGAGACCCAGTACTTC	CASSLSSGGGQETQYF
.	TRBV30	.	TRBJ2-1	TGTGCCTGGAGTGTACGAAGGGGCGCAAGAACTTGGGATGAGCAGTTCTTC	CAWSVRRGARTWDEQFF
.	TRBV29-1	.	TRBJ1-2	TGCACCGACGGGGACTATGGCTACACCTTC	CTDGDYGYTF
.	TRBV7-2	TRBD1	TRBJ1-1	TGTGCCAGCAGCCGGGACAGGGGGTGGATGAACACTGAAGCTTTCTTT	CASSRDRGWMNTEAFF
.	TRBV7-9	.	TRBJ2-2	TGTGCCAGCAGCTTCGGGACTGCCTACACCGGGGAGCTGTTTTTT	CASSFGTAYTGELFF
.	TRBV2	.	TRBJ1-2	TGTGCCAGCAGTCCCCAAAATTTGGGGGCCTACACCTTC	CASSPQNLGAYTF
few	TRBV7-7	TRBD2	TRBJ2-1	TGTGCTAGCAGCTTAGCGGGACTAGCGGCACAGCAGTTCTTC	CASSLAGLAAQQFF
.	TRBV7-2	TRBD1	TRBJ1-2	TGTGCCAGCAGAGAGGGGACAGGATATGGCTACACCTTC	CASREGTGYGYTF
.	TRBV6-1	.	TRBJ2-3	TGTGCCAGCGGGGGGGGCGGTGATACGCAGTATTTT	CASGGGGDTQYF
.	TRBV28	.	TRBJ2-3	TGTGCCAGCAGTTCCGGGAGTACCACAGATACGCAGTATTTT	CASSSGSTTDTQYF
once	TRBV9	.	TRBJ1-3	TGTGCCAGCAGCGTAGGGGGAGATGGAAACACCATATATTTT	CASSVGGDGNTIYF
few	TRBV6-4	.	TRBJ2-3	TGTGCCAGCAGTGACTCGGGGGGGGCCACAGATACGCAGTATTTT	CASSDSGGATDTQYF
.	TRBV14	TRBD2	TRBJ2-5	TGTGCCAGCAGCCAATGGGGACTAGCGGGGGCCCCTCTACAAGAGACCCAGTACTTC	CASSQWGLAGAPLQETQYF